This TCR beta chain was identified in a study of shared clonotypes between healthy human individuals. As for the study in general: The donors, two women and a few men, were aged 18 to 49.

Germline CDR1 LNHDA, CDR2 SQIVND (reference sequence). V was cut by 4 bases and J by 6 bases, with 16 bases left in between. This CDR3 contains 15 residues. Genomic DNA of each subset was evenly split across several immunoSEQ plates. It was around 190 ng DNA, 33,000 or so T cell genomes, that sorted-subset replicate PCRs used. Original methodology: For the immunoSEQ data, sequences were junction-only without quality scores, so filtering differed. Data came from immunoSEQ multiplex PCR; TCRdb stores just in-frame clones and leaves some out. The DNA gave D and trimming, while V, J and clone size come from that table. Of over a million clones listed, 75% to 85% are singletons. This clone has just a few counts.

The sample comprised memory CD4+ T cells from PBMCs. Subset: CD45RA-negative fraction. This rearrangement joins TRBV19 to TRBJ1-5; D uncertain. The clonotype was recovered from a man between 18 and 29 years old in good health. Some clones in this sample may be carry-over from other donors' samples. In DNA, the CDR3 is TGTGCCAGTAGTAGGACGGTCGGGTGGGGTCAGCCCCAGCATTTT. This translates into CASSRTVGWGQPQHF.